Detailed here is one TCR beta chain. This sample is drawn from a study of blood T cell repertoires in COVID-19. Clones were sequenced by immunoSEQ multiplex PCR, and TCRdb holds only the in-frame ones, with some missing. The data contain about 210,000 clones, roughly 80% of them singletons. The source of this sequence is a man aged 55 to 70 with COVID-19, enrolled during active disease. The sequenced material came from peripheral blood.

The chain's CDR3 is CASSPTGDNEQFF. The CDR3 DNA is TGTGCCAGTAGTCCCACAGGGGACAATGAGCAGTTCTTC. The chain has TRBV19 and TRBJ2-1; 7 bases align to TRBD1. Per the germline V gene, CDR1 is LNHDA and CDR2 is SQIVND (reference sequence). V was pared by 5 bases and J by 5 bases, with 3 bases of the junction left unmatched. This CDR3 contains 13 residues.